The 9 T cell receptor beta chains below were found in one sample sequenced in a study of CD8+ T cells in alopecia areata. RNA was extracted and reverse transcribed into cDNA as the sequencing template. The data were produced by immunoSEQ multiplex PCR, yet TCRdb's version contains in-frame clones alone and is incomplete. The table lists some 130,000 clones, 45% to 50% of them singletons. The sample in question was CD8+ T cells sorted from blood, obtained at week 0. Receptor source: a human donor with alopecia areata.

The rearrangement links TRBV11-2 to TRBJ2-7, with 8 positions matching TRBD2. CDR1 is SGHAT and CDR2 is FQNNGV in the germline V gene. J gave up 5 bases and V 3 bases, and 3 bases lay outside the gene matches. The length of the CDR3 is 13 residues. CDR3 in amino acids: CASSFPGRDEQYF. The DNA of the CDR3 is TGTGCCAGCAGCTTCCCCGGGAGGGACGAGCAGTACTTC.

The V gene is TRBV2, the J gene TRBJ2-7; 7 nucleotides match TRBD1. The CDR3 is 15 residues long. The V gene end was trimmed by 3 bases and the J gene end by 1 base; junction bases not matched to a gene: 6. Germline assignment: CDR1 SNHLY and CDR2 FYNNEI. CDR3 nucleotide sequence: TGTGCCAGCAGTGAGTGGGCAGGGGGTTCCTACGAGCAGTACTTC. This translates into CASSEWAGGSYEQYF.

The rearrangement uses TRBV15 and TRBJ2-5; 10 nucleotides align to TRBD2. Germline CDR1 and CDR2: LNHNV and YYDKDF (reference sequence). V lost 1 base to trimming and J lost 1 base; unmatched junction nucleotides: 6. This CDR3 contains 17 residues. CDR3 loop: CATSRGPSGGLQETQYF. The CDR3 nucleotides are TGTGCCACCAGCAGAGGCCCTAGCGGGGGACTCCAAGAGACCCAGTACTTC.

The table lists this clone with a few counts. The CDR3 sequence: CASSPDGVGSGYTF. The CDR3 DNA is TGCGCCAGCAGCCCGGACGGGGTCGGGTCTGGCTACACCTTC. This chain links TRBV5-1 with TRBJ1-2; no clear D gene. The germline gives CDR1 SGHRS, CDR2 YFSETQ. Trimming cost V 4 bases and J 7 bases, with 17 bases left between them. The CDR3 is made up of 14 amino acids.

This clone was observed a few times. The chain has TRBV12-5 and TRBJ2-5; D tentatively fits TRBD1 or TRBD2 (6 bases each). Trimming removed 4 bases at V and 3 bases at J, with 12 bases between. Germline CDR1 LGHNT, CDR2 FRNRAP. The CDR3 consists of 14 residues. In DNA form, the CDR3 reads TGTGCTAGTGGTTCGGATAGGGGGGAAGAGACCCAGTACTTC. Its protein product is CASGSDRGEETQYF. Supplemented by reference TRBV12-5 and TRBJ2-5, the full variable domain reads DARVTQTPRHKVTEMGQEVTMRCQPILGHNTVFWYRQTMMQGLELLAYFRNRAPLDDSGMPKDRFSAEMPDATLATLKIQPSEPRDSAVYFCASGSDRGEETQYFGPGTRLLVL.

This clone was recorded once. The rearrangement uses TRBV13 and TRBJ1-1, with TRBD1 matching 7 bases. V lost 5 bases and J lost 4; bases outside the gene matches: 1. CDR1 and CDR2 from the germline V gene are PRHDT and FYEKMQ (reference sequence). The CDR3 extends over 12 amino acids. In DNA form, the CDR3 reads TGTGCCAGCAGCCCAGGGGGCACTGAAGCTTTCTTT. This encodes CASSPGGTEAFF.

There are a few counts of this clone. In nucleotides, the CDR3 is TGTGCCAGCAGCGATTCCGGGACCGCGCAAGAGACCCAGTACTTC. This translates into CASSDSGTAQETQYF. The chain links TRBV5-6 to TRBJ2-5; D may be TRBD1 or TRBD2 (5 bases each). The CDR3 has 15 residues. The V end was cut by 4 bases, the J end by 2 bases, with 15 bases between. Looked up from germline, CDR1 is SGHDT and CDR2 is YYEEEE.

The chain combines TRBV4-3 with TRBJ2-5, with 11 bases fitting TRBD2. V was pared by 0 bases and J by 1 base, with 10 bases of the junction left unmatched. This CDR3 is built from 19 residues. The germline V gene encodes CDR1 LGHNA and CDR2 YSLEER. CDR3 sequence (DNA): TGCGCCAGCAGCCAAGAGATCCTAGCGGGGGGTCCCCCCCAAGAGACCCAGTACTTC. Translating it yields CASSQEILAGGPPQETQYF.

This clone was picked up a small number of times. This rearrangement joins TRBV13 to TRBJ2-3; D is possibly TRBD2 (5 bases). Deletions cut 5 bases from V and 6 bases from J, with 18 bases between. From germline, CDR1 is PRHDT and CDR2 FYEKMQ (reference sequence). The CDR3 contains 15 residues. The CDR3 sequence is CASSPRTEDGDTQYF. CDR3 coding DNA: TGTGCCAGCAGCCCTCGGACTGAGGACGGGGATACGCAGTATTTT.